This T cell receptor beta chain derives from a study of T cell changes during pregnancy in multiple sclerosis. The data were produced by immunoSEQ multiplex PCR, yet TCRdb's version contains in-frame clones alone and is incomplete. The data hold about 110,000 clones, with about 90% observed a single time. Germline CDR1 and CDR2: ENHRY and SYGVKD. V was cut by 8 bases and J by 7 bases, with 14 bases left in between. The CDR3 loop spans 12 amino acids. This receptor was obtained from a female donor with multiple sclerosis, enrolled in a pregnancy study. The J gene is TRBJ1-2, the V gene TRBV10-3, with D perhaps matching TRBD1 (6 bases). Here the sequenced sample was peripheral blood, taken after pregnancy. The CDR3 DNA reads TGTGCCATCGGGGCCAGGGGTAGTGGCTACACCTTC. Residues: CAIGARGSGYTF.